Listed below are T cell receptor beta chains from one sample, sequenced in a study of blood T cells in healthy people across ages. From the 5' RACE reads, TCRdb called clonotypes with MiXCR, one entry per CDR3 protein. The sample yields hundreds of thousands of distinct CDR3 sequences, roughly 43% seen once. The sequenced sample consisted of blood. Source of these receptors: a man older than 75 in good health. CDR3s include the opening cysteine and the closing phenylalanine or tryptophan. A D gene is named only where the DNA matches it firmly. The size field is filled for only some rows; it gives once, few, many or a size class.

v_gene	j_gene	d_gene	abundance	CDR3aa	CDR3nt
TRBV3-1	TRBJ2-7	-	-	CASSQDQISSHEQYF	TGTGCCAGCAGCCAAGATCAGATTAGCAGTCACGAGCAGTACTTC
TRBV28	TRBJ2-7	-	-	CASSLYPLAGIAYNEQYF	TGTGCCAGCAGTTTATACCCCTTAGCAGGGATAGCCTACAATGAGCAGTACTTC
TRBV20-1	TRBJ2-5	-	-	CSATKGSRLETQYF	TGCAGTGCGACGAAGGGATCGCGTTTGGAGACCCAGTACTTC
TRBV4-1	TRBJ2-1	TRBD2	-	CASSRKLGTSGRLNEQFF	TGCGCCAGCAGCCGGAAACTCGGGACTAGCGGGAGGCTCAATGAGCAGTTCTTC
TRBV5-1	TRBJ2-1	TRBD2	-	CASSSAGGLNEQFF	TGCGCCAGCAGCAGTGCGGGGGGGCTGAATGAGCAGTTCTTC
TRBV20-1	TRBJ1-2	TRBD1	few	CSAAAQGVGHYGYTF	TGCAGTGCTGCAGCCCAGGGGGTTGGGCACTATGGCTACACCTTC
TRBV27	TRBJ2-2	TRBD2	-	CASSSPGLAANTGELFF	TGTGCCAGCAGTTCCCCCGGACTAGCGGCGAACACCGGGGAGCTGTTTTTT
TRBV4-3	TRBJ2-7	-	-	CASSPGEGGYEQYF	TGCGCCAGCAGCCCCGGGGAGGGGGGTTACGAGCAGTACTTC
TRBV7-2	TRBJ2-3	-	-	CASSPGISSDTQYF	TGTGCCAGCTCCCCAGGAATATCCTCAGATACGCAGTATTTT
TRBV4-3	TRBJ2-3	TRBD1	-	CASSQDRQGASTDTQYF	TGCGCCAGCAGCCAAGATCGGCAGGGGGCGAGCACAGATACGCAGTATTTT
TRBV5-1	TRBJ2-6	-	-	CASGLPSSSGANVLTF	TGCGCCAGCGGCCTGCCTTCGAGCTCTGGGGCCAACGTCCTGACTTTC
TRBV20-1	TRBJ2-5	-	-	CSASSGASQETQYF	TGCAGTGCTAGTTCTGGGGCTTCCCAAGAGACCCAGTACTTC
TRBV20-1	TRBJ2-1	TRBD2	-	CSTRSLAGGLWNEQFF	TGCAGTACTAGATCTTTGGCGGGGGGGCTCTGGAATGAGCAGTTCTTC
TRBV4-2	TRBJ1-1	-	many	CASSQDGVPAVGAFF	TGTGCCAGCAGCCAAGATGGGGTCCCGGCGGTGGGAGCTTTCTTT
TRBV6-2/TRBV6-3	TRBJ2-7	-	-	CASRESSRYEQYF	TGTGCCAGCAGGGAGAGTTCGCGCTACGAGCAGTACTTC
TRBV6-6	TRBJ1-4	-	-	CASSYSSGAANEKLFF	TGTGCCAGCAGTTATAGTTCGGGAGCGGCTAATGAAAAACTGTTTTTT
TRBV12-3/TRBV12-4	TRBJ2-7	TRBD2	-	CASRGRAGSYEQYF	TGTGCCAGCAGAGGTAGAGCGGGATCCTACGAGCAGTACTTC
TRBV6-2/TRBV6-3	TRBJ2-1	-	-	CASTQGSLGREQFF	TGTGCCAGCACCCAGGGTAGCTTGGGGCGCGAGCAGTTCTTC
TRBV10-1	TRBJ2-3	-	-	CASSDGGGLDTQYF	TGCGCCAGCAGTGATGGGGGGGGGCTAGATACGCAGTATTTT
TRBV29-1	TRBJ1-4	-	many	CSALGHQGEKLFF	TGCAGCGCTCTGGGACACCAGGGGGAAAAACTGTTTTTT
TRBV27	TRBJ2-3	-	few	CASPKTNTQYF	TGTGCCAGCCCGAAAACCAATACGCAGTATTTT
TRBV12-3/TRBV12-4	TRBJ1-1	-	few	CASADPGTGVTEAFF	TGTGCCAGCGCCGACCCCGGGACGGGGGTGACTGAAGCTTTCTTT
TRBV5-6	TRBJ2-2	-	once	CASTRWWEGAGELFF	TGTGCCAGCACCCGGTGGTGGGAAGGCGCCGGGGAGCTGTTTTTT
TRBV7-8	TRBJ1-5	-	many	CASSLDRNQPQHF	TGTGCCAGCAGCTTAGATCGCAATCAGCCCCAGCATTTT
TRBV7-2	TRBJ1-2	TRBD1	few	CASTKGGTGNYGYTF	TGTGCCAGCACCAAAGGGGGGACAGGGAACTATGGCTACACCTTC
TRBV28	TRBJ1-4	-	few	CASSSPTATNEKLFF	TGTGCCAGCAGTTCCCCTACTGCAACTAATGAAAAACTGTTTTTT
TRBV9	TRBJ1-5	-	-	CASSPRTDNQPQHF	TGTGCCAGCAGCCCACGGACAGACAATCAGCCCCAGCATTTT
TRBV20-1	TRBJ1-1	TRBD1	-	CSADTGGPDTEAFF	TGCAGTGCTGATACAGGGGGCCCAGACACTGAAGCTTTCTTT
TRBV6-6	TRBJ1-1	-	few	CASISPGTEAFF	TGTGCCAGTATTTCCCCCGGCACTGAAGCTTTCTTT
TRBV15	TRBJ2-5	-	-	CATSRDVSETQYF	TGTGCCACCAGCAGAGATGTTAGCGAGACCCAGTACTTC
TRBV20-1	TRBJ2-5	-	-	CSASSPGGLETQYF	TGCAGTGCTAGTAGCCCCGGCGGACTTGAGACCCAGTACTTC
TRBV7-2	TRBJ2-5	-	-	CASSNPGVRVYERYF	TGTGCCAGCAGCAACCCAGGGGTTCGAGTCTACGAGCGGTACTTC
TRBV20-1	TRBJ2-3	-	-	CSARALAGTTDTQYF	TGCAGTGCTAGGGCCCTGGCGGGGACAACAGATACGCAGTATTTT
TRBV20-1	TRBJ2-5	-	-	CSASPIRETQYF	TGCAGTGCTAGCCCTATACGGGAGACCCAGTACTTC
TRBV25-1	TRBJ2-7	-	-	CASSVPGSSKGEQYF	TGTGCCAGCAGTGTGCCGGGTTCGTCGAAGGGAGAGCAGTACTTC
TRBV29-1	TRBJ2-4	-	many	CSVTWTAQAKNIQYF	TGCAGCGTTACTTGGACAGCTCAAGCCAAAAACATTCAGTACTTC
TRBV2	TRBJ2-1	TRBD2	-	CASSELGGGREQFF	TGTGCCAGCAGTGAATTGGGCGGGGGGCGTGAGCAGTTCTTC